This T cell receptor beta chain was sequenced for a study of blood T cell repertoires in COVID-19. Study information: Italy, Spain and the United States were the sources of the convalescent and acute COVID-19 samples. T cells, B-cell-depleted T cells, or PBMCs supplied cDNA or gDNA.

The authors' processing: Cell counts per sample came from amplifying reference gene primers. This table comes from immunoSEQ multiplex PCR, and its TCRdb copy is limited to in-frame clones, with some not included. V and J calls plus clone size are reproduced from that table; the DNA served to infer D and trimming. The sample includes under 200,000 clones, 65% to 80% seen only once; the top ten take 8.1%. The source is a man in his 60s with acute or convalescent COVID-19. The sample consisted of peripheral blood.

CDR3 DNA: TGCGCCAGCAGTGATCCGGGGGGGCCCGACAATGAGCAGTTCTTC. Its translation: CASSDPGGPDNEQFF. The chain carries TRBV10-1 and TRBJ2-1; TRBD2 matches at 8 bases. The germline CDR1 and CDR2 sequences are WNHNN and SYGVQD (reference sequence). V shed 3 bases, J shed 5 bases, and the junction held 6 bases outside the gene matches. This CDR3 contains 15 residues.